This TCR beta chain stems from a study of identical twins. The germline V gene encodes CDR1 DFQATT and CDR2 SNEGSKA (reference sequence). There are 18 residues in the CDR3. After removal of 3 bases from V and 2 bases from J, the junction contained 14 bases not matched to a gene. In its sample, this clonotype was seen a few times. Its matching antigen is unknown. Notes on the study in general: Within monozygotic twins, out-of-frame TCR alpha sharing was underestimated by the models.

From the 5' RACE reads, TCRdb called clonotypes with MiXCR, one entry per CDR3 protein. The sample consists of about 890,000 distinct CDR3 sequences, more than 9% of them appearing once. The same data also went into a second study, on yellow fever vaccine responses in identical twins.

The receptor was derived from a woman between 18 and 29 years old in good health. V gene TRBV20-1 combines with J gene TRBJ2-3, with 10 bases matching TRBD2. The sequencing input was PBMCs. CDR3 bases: TGCAGTGCTAGCAGCCTAGCGGGGGCCCAACAACACACAGATACGCAGTATTTT. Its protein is CSASSLAGAQQHTDTQYF.